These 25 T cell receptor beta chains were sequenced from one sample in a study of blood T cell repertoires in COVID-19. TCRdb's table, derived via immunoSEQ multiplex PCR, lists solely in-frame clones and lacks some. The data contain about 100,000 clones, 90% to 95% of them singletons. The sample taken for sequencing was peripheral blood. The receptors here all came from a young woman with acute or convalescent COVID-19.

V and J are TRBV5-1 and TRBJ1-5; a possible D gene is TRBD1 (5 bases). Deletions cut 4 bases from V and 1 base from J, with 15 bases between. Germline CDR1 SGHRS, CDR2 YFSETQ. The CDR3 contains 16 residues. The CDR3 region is CASSLDSPRSNQPQHF. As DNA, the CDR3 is TGCGCCAGCAGCCTTGACAGCCCACGGAGCAATCAGCCCCAGCATTTT. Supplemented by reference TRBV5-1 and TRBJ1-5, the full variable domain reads KAGVTQTPRYLIKTRGQQVTLSCSPISGHRSVSWYQQTPGQGLQFLFEYFSETQRNKGNFPGRFSGRQFSNSRSEMNVSTLELGDSALYLCASSLDSPRSNQPQHFGDGTRLSIL.

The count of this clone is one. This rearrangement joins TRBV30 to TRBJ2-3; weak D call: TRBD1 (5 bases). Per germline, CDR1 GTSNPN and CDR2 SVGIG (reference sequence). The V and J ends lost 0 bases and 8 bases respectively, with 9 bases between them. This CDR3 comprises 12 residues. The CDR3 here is CAWSVQDTTQYF. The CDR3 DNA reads TGTGCCTGGAGTGTACAGGATACTACGCAGTATTTT.

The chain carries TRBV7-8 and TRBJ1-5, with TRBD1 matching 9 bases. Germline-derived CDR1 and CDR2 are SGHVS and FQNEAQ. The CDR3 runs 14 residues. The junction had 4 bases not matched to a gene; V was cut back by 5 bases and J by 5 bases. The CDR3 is CASSPRTGDQPQHF. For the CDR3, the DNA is TGTGCCAGCAGCCCTCGGACAGGGGATCAGCCCCAGCATTTT.

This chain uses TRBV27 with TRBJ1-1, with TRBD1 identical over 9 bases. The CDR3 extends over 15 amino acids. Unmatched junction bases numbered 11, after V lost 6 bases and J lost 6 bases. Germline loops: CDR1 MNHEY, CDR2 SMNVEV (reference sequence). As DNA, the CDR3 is TGTGCCAGCAGCCCCCGGACAGGGGTAACCCCTGAAGCTTTCTTT. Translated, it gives CASSPRTGVTPEAFF.

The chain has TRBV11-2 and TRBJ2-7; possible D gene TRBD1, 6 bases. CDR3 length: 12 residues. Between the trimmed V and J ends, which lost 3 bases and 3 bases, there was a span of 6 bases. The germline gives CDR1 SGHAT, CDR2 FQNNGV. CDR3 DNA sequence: TGTGCCAGCAGCTTGACAGGCTACGAGCAGTACTTC. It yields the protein CASSLTGYEQYF.

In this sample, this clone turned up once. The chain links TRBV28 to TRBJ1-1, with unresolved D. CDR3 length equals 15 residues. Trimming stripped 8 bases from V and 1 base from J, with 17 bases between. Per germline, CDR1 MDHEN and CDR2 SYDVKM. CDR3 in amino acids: CASPPMDSRNTEAFF. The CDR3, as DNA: TGTGCCAGCCCACCCATGGATTCTAGGAACACTGAAGCTTTCTTT.

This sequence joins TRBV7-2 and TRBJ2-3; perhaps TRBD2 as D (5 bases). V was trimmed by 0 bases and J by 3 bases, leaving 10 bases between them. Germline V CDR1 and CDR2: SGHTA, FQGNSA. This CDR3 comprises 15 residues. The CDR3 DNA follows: TGTGCCAGCAGCTTAGCCGGGGTTCGGACAGATACGCAGTATTTT. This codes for CASSLAGVRTDTQYF.

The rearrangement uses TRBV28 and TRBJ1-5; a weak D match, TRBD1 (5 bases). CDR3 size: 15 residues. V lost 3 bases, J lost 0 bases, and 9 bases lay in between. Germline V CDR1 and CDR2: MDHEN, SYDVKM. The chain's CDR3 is CASSFGGYSNQPQHF. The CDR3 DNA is TGTGCCAGCAGTTTTGGGGGGTATAGCAATCAGCCCCAGCATTTT.

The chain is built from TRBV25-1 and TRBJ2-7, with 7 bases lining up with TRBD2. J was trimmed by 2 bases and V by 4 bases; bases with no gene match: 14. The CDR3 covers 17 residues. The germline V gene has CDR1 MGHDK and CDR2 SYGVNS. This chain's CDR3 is CASSAQTWLAETYEQYF. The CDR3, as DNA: TGTGCCAGCAGTGCCCAAACTTGGCTAGCGGAAACCTACGAGCAGTACTTC.

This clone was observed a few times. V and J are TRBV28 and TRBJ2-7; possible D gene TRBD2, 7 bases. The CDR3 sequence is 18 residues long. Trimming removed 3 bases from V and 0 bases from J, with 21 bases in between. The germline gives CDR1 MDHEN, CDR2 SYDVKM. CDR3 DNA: TGTGCCAGCAGTTTCCAACCCCTAAGGGGGGGGAACTCCTACGAGCAGTACTTC. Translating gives CASSFQPLRGGNSYEQYF.

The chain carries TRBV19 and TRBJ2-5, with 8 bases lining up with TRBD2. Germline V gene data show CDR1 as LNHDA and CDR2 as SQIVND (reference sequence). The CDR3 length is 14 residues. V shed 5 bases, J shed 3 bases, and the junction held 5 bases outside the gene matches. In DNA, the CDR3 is TGTGCCAGTAGTCCCGGGAGGGCAGAAGAGACCCAGTACTTC. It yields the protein CASSPGRAEETQYF. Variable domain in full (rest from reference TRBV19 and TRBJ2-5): DGGITQSPKYLFRKEGQNVTLSCEQNLNHDAMYWYRQDPGQGLRLIYYSQIVNDFQKGDIAEGYSVSREKKESFPLTVTSAQKNPTAFYLCASSPGRAEETQYFGPGTRLLVL.

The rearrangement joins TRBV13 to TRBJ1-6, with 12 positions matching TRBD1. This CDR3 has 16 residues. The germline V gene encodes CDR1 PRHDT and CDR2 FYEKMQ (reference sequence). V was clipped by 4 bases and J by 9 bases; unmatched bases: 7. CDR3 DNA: TGTGCCAGCAGCTGGGGACAGGGGGCGCAAGGTTCACCCCTCCACTTT. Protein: CASSWGQGAQGSPLHF.

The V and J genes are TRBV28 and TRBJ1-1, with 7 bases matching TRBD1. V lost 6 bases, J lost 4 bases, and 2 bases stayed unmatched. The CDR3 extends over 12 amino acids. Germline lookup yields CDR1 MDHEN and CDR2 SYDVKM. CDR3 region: CASSYRGTEAFF. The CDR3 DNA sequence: TGTGCCAGCAGCTACAGGGGCACTGAAGCTTTCTTT.

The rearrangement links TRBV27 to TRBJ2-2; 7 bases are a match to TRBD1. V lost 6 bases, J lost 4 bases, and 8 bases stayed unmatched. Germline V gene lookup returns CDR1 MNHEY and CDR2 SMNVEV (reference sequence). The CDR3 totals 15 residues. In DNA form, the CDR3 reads TGTGCCAGCAGAGGACGACAGGGTGGCACCGGGGAGCTGTTTTTT. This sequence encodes CASRGRQGGTGELFF.

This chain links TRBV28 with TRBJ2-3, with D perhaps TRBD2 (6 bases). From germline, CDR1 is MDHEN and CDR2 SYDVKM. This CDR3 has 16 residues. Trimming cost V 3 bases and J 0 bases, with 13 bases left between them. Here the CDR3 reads CASSLAGKLSTDTQYF. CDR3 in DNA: TGTGCCAGCAGTTTGGCGGGGAAATTAAGCACAGATACGCAGTATTTT.

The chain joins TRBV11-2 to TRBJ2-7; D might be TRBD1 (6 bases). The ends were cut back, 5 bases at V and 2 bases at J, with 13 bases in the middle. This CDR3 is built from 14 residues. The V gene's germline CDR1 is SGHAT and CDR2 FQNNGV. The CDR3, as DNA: TGTGCCAGCAGCCAAGACAGGACAGCCTACGAGCAGTACTTC. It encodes CASSQDRTAYEQYF.

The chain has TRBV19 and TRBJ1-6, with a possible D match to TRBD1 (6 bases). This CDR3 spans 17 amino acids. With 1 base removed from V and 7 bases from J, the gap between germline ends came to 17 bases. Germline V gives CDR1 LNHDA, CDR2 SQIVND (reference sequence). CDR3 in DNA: TGTGCCAGTAGTATAGTTGGGCCAGGGGCAGGGAATTCACCCCTCCACTTT. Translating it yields CASSIVGPGAGNSPLHF.

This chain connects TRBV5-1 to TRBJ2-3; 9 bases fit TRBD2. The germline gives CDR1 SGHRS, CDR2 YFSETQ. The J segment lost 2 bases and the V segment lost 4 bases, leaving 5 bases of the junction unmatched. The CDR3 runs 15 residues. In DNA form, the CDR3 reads TGCGCCAGCAGCCCGCGGACTAGCGACACAGATACGCAGTATTTT. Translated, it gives CASSPRTSDTDTQYF. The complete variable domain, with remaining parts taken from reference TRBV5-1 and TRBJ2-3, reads KAGVTQTPRYLIKTRGQQVTLSCSPISGHRSVSWYQQTPGQGLQFLFEYFSETQRNKGNFPGRFSGRQFSNSRSEMNVSTLELGDSALYLCASSPRTSDTDTQYFGPGTRLTVL.

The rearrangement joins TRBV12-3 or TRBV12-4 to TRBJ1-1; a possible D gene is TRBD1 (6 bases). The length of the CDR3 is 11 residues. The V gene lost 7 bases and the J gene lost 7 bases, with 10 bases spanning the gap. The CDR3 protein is CASTQGGEAFF. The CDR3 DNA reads TGTGCCAGCACGCAAGGGGGTGAAGCTTTCTTT.

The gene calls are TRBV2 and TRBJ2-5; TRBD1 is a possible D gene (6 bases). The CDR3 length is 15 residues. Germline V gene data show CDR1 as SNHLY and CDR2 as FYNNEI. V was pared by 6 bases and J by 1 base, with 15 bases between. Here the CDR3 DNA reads TGTGCCAGCAGGGCTACCGGGACAACCCAAGAGACCCAGTACTTC. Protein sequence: CASRATGTTQETQYF.

CDR3 nucleotides: TGTGCCAGCAGCTCCCAGGGATACGAGCAGTACTTC. This gives the protein CASSSQGYEQYF. The gene calls are TRBV13 and TRBJ2-7; D perhaps matches TRBD1 (5 bases). The V and J ends lost 4 bases and 4 bases respectively, with 8 bases between them. The CDR3 sequence is 12 residues long. CDR1 and CDR2 from the germline V gene are PRHDT and FYEKMQ (reference sequence). Full variable domain (rest looked up from reference TRBV13 and TRBJ2-7): AAGVIQSPRHLIKEKRETATLKCYPIPRHDTVYWYQQGPGQDPQFLISFYEKMQSDKGSIPDRFSAQQFSDYHSELNMSSLELGDSALYFCASSSQGYEQYFGPGTRLTVT.

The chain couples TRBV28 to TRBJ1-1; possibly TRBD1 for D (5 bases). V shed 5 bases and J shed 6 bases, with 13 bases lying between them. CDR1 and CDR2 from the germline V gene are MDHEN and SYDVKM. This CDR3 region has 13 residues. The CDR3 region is CASSGGLLPEAFF. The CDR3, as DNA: TGTGCCAGCAGTGGGGGGTTACTCCCTGAAGCTTTCTTT.

The CDR3 is CASSPTGGQLYGYTF. CDR3 DNA: TGTGCCAGCAGCCCAACCGGGGGACAGCTTTATGGCTACACCTTC. The chain links TRBV7-3 to TRBJ1-2; TRBD1 aligns across 7 bases. CDR1 is SGHTA, CDR2 FQGTGA, per germline. V lost 5 bases and J lost 5; bases outside the gene matches: 11. CDR3 length: 15 residues. Variable domain in full (rest from reference TRBV7-3 and TRBJ1-2): GAGVSQTPSNKVTEKGKYVELRCDPISGHTALYWYRQSLGQGPEFLIYFQGTGAADDSGLPNDRFFAVRPEGSVSTLKIQRTERGDSAVYLCASSPTGGQLYGYTFGSGTRLTVV.

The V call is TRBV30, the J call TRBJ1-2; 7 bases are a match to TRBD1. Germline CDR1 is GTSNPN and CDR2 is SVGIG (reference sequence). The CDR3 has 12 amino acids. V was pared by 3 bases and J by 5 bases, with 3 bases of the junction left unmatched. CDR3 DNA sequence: TGTGCCTGGAGCCAGGGGGATTATGGCTACACCTTC. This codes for CAWSQGDYGYTF.

Written as DNA, the CDR3 is TGTGCCAACGGACAGGATATGAACACTGAAGCTTTCTTT. The encoded protein is CANGQDMNTEAFF. The chain uses TRBV2 and TRBJ1-1; 7 nucleotides line up with TRBD1. Trimming cost V 10 bases and J 0 bases; bases outside gene matches: 5. The CDR3 runs 13 residues. Germline values: CDR1 SNHLY, CDR2 FYNNEI.